A single sample gave rise to the 25 T cell receptor beta chains below, sequenced in a study of regulatory T cells in long-lasting Graves disease. Arm-PCR of CDR3 regions and iRepertoire HTBI primers were the basis on which TCR beta libraries were built. TCRdb reprocessed the multiplex PCR reads with MiXCR, giving one entry per CDR3 protein. The sample includes 440,000 or so distinct CDR3 sequences, 15% to 20% of them seen just once. The time point is: newly diagnosed GD, antithyroid drugs for less than 3 months. RNA from PBMCs was the source of the TCR library. These data are also associated with another study on T cells in Graves' hyperthyroidism and ophthalmopathy.

The sample in question was peripheral blood mononuclear cells (PBMCs), obtained at new diagnosis, from a patient treated with antithyroid drugs. The receptors originated from a woman in her twenties or thirties with Graves disease.

The CDR3 DNA is TGCAGTGCTTTAGTTGACAGGGACCCCTCCGGCTACACCTTC. Translation gives CSALVDRDPSGYTF. The chain carries TRBV20-1 and TRBJ1-2, with TRBD1 identical over 7 bases. Germline trimming cut 5 bases from V and 8 bases from J; bases unmatched to any gene: 14. The CDR3 consists of 14 residues. Germline CDR1 DFQATT, CDR2 SNEGSKA (reference sequence).

This clonotype was picked up many times. This sequence joins TRBV10-3 and TRBJ1-1; tentatively, D is TRBD1 (5 bases). Trimming took off 4 bases at V and 0 bases at J, with 6 bases between the two ends. Germline V lookup: CDR1 ENHRY, CDR2 SYGVKD. CDR3 length: 13 amino acids. CDR3 sequence: CAISGGMNTEAFF. As DNA, the CDR3 is TGTGCCATCAGTGGGGGGATGAACACTGAAGCTTTCTTT.

Ten or more counts support this clonotype. V usage is TRBV4-2 and J usage is TRBJ2-2; D not certain. The CDR3 loop spans 15 amino acids. V was clipped by 7 bases and J by 2 bases, with 14 bases between them. The V gene's germline CDR1 is LGHNA and CDR2 YNFKEQ. This chain's CDR3 is CASTDPGLNTGELFF. The CDR3, as DNA: TGTGCCAGCACCGATCCGGGCCTCAACACCGGGGAGCTGTTTTTT.

This clonotype was seen many times. The chain has TRBV12-3 or TRBV12-4 and TRBJ2-2; TRBD2 matches 10 bases. V lost 7 bases, J lost 5 bases, and 10 bases stayed unmatched. The CDR3 has 16 residues. The chain's CDR3 is CASIIFSGRLTGELFF. The CDR3, as DNA: TGTGCCAGCATTATATTTAGCGGGAGGTTAACCGGGGAGCTGTTTTTT.

This clonotype has more than one count but fewer than ten. The chain joins TRBV28 to TRBJ1-5; possible D gene TRBD1, 5 bases. This CDR3 is built from 17 residues. Trimming removed 5 bases from V and 2 bases from J, with 19 bases in between. Germline V gene data show CDR1 as MDHEN and CDR2 as SYDVKM. CDR3 DNA sequence: TGTGCCAGCAGTGATAACGTTGGTGGGGCGGGCAATCAGCCCCAGCATTTT. The encoded protein is CASSDNVGGAGNQPQHF.

This clonotype was seen ten or more times. The chain employs TRBV28 and TRBJ2-5, with a weak D call TRBD1 (6 bases). The CDR3 is 16 amino acids. Trimming removed 5 bases at V and 5 bases at J, with 21 bases between. Germline values: CDR1 MDHEN, CDR2 SYDVKM. The CDR3 coding sequence is TGTGCCAGCAGTCCCCCCAACAGGGCCCCCCTGGAGACCCAGTACTTC. This encodes CASSPPNRAPLETQYF.

The sample holds many counts of this clonotype. J is TRBJ1-4 and V is TRBV28, with 11 bases aligning to TRBD1. V gave up 6 bases and J gave up 7 bases; unmatched junction bases: 1. The V gene's germline CDR1 is MDHEN and CDR2 SYDVKM. The CDR3 runs to 13 residues. This chain's CDR3 is CASRGQGGEKLFF. The CDR3 bases are TGTGCCAGCAGGGGACAGGGGGGTGAAAAACTGTTTTTT.

This clonotype has at least ten counts. The DNA of the CDR3 is TGTGCCAGCAGTGAACGTCTAGCGGGAGGCAATGAGCAGTTCTTC. This gives the protein CASSERLAGGNEQFF. The V call is TRBV6-2 or TRBV6-3, the J call TRBJ2-1, with TRBD2 matching over 11 bases. Trimming removed 5 bases from V and 6 bases from J; junction bases left unmatched: 6. Germline values: CDR1 MNHEY, CDR2 SVGEGT. This CDR3 has 15 residues.

V is TRBV14 and J is TRBJ2-1; D assignment may be TRBD1 or TRBD2 (6 bases each). Germline V gene lookup returns CDR1 SGHDN and CDR2 FVKESK. The V end lost 0 bases, the J end lost 9 bases, and 15 bases lay between the germline ends. The CDR3 spans 15 residues. The CDR3 is CASSQDGLRGVEQFF. The CDR3 DNA sequence: TGTGCCAGCAGCCAAGATGGGCTTAGGGGGGTTGAGCAGTTCTTC.

This clonotype has a handful of counts. V gene TRBV6-1 combines with J gene TRBJ2-7, with 7 bases fitting TRBD1. The CDR3 covers 15 residues. Trimming removed 5 bases from V and 7 bases from J; junction bases left unmatched: 14. Germline V gene data show CDR1 as MNHNS and CDR2 as SASEGT. The CDR3 sequence is CASSTPSEGAREQYF. The CDR3 DNA reads TGTGCCAGCAGTACCCCCTCTGAGGGGGCGAGGGAGCAGTACTTC.

The chain uses TRBV10-3 and TRBJ1-2; 7 nucleotides agree with TRBD1. CDR3 length: 16 residues. J was trimmed by 7 bases and V by 0 bases; bases with no gene match: 11. Germline V lookup: CDR1 ENHRY, CDR2 SYGVKD. The CDR3 is CAISESLRDRGVGYTF. In DNA, the CDR3 is TGTGCCATCAGTGAGTCATTGAGGGACAGAGGAGTTGGCTACACCTTC.

The V and J genes are TRBV5-1 and TRBJ2-1; D is perhaps TRBD2 (6 bases). Germline assignment: CDR1 SGHRS and CDR2 YFSETQ. Between the trimmed V and J ends, which lost 6 bases and 3 bases, there was a span of 10 bases. This CDR3 region has 13 residues. The CDR3 here is CASISGDYNEQFF. As DNA, the CDR3 is TGCGCCAGCATTTCGGGGGACTACAATGAGCAGTTCTTC.

This clonotype has only a few counts. This could be a read error, since a much larger clone is one nucleotide away. The chain uses TRBV2 and TRBJ1-2; D might be TRBD1 (5 bases). In germline, CDR1 is SNHLY, CDR2 FYNNEI. V was pared by 2 bases and J by 8 bases, with 18 bases between. The CDR3 totals 15 residues. CDR3 DNA: TGTGCCAGCAGTGAAACGGACGGGGGAGCCTGGGGCTACACCTTC. Encoded protein: CASSETDGGAWGYTF.

The chain links TRBV20-1 to TRBJ2-7; perhaps TRBD1 as D (6 bases). V gave up 4 bases and J gave up 2 bases, with 18 bases separating them. The germline gives CDR1 DFQATT, CDR2 SNEGSKA (reference sequence). This CDR3 has 15 residues. CDR3 DNA: TGCAGTGCTAATTCCCCCGGAACAGGGACCTACGAGCAGTACTTC. Amino acids: CSANSPGTGTYEQYF.

The table lists this clonotype with a few counts. V gene TRBV20-1 combines with J gene TRBJ2-7; 12 nucleotides agree with TRBD2. From germline, CDR1 is DFQATT and CDR2 SNEGSKA (reference sequence). This CDR3 contains 16 residues. J lost 4 bases, V lost 0 bases, and 7 bases had no gene match. The CDR3 nucleotides read TGCAGTGCTAGAGATTGGGTTCTAGCGGGAGGGTACGAGCAGTACTTC. This codes for CSARDWVLAGGYEQYF.

The rearrangement links TRBV9 to TRBJ2-3; D might be TRBD1 or TRBD2, each matching 5 bases. The CDR3 is 15 amino acids. Germline CDR1 and CDR2: SGDLS and YYNGEE. The V end was cut by 0 bases, the J end by 3 bases, with 11 bases between. The CDR3 nucleotides read TGTGCCAGCAGCGTAGGGGGGTTTCTTACAGATACGCAGTATTTT. Amino acid sequence: CASSVGGFLTDTQYF.

The chain recombines TRBV13 with TRBJ2-3; 10 nucleotides match TRBD2. Per the germline V gene, CDR1 is PRHDT and CDR2 is FYEKMQ (reference sequence). CDR3 length: 16 residues. V lost 5 bases to trimming and J lost 6 bases; unmatched junction nucleotides: 11. Written as DNA, the CDR3 is TGTGCCAGCAGCGCCAGCGGGAGGGCCGATATTGATACGCAGTATTTT. Translating it yields CASSASGRADIDTQYF.

This clonotype was counted at least ten times. The chain recombines TRBV2 with TRBJ2-7; maybe TRBD1 (6 bases). Germline-derived CDR1 and CDR2 are SNHLY and FYNNEI. CDR3 size: 13 residues. Trimming left V 2 bases short and J 6 bases short, with 11 bases between. The CDR3 reads CASSERQVGEQYF. The CDR3 nucleotides read TGTGCCAGCAGTGAACGACAGGTGGGCGAGCAGTACTTC.

This clonotype has only a few counts. This chain uses TRBV11-2 with TRBJ1-2, with 8 bases identical to TRBD1. The CDR3 loop spans 15 amino acids. V trimming: 4 bases; J trimming: 7 bases; junction bases outside the gene matches: 11. Germline loops: CDR1 SGHAT, CDR2 FQNNGV. Written as DNA, the CDR3 is TGTGCCAGCAGCTCCCCGGACCAGGGGGCTGGTGGCTACACCTTC. It yields the protein CASSSPDQGAGGYTF.

This clonotype was counted between two and nine times. This chain uses TRBV29-1 with TRBJ2-3, with 7 bases that match TRBD2. V gave up 4 bases and J gave up 6 bases; unmatched junction bases: 16. Germline CDR1 reads SQVTM; CDR2 reads ANQGSEA. This CDR3 comprises 16 residues. CDR3 nucleotide sequence: TGCAGCGTTGGCCGGTTTACTAGCGCGGCCGGCGATACGCAGTATTTT. Translation: CSVGRFTSAAGDTQYF.

This clonotype was counted between two and nine times. The chain joins TRBV7-8 to TRBJ1-6; D is uncertain. Per germline, CDR1 SGHVS and CDR2 FQNEAQ. Trimming shortened V by 4 bases and J by 8 bases, and 21 bases separated the two germline ends. The CDR3 loop spans 17 amino acids. The chain's CDR3 is CASSWTGSRVRDSPLHF. Written as DNA, the CDR3 is TGTGCCAGCAGCTGGACCGGGAGCCGGGTCCGAGATTCACCCCTCCACTTT.

With respect to this clonotype: Because the CDR3 is missing its conserved closing phenylalanine or tryptophan, this is likely a read error. The chain is built from TRBV30 and TRBJ1-6; 7 bases are shared with TRBD1. Germline V lookup: CDR1 GTSNPN, CDR2 SVGIG (reference sequence). V trimming: 4 bases; J trimming: 7 bases; junction bases outside the gene matches: 4. The CDR3 covers 13 residues. The CDR3 nucleotides read TGTGCCTGGAATTTAGGGGGCAATTCACCCCTCCACTCT. It translates to CAWNLGGNSPLHS.

This clonotype was detected ten times or more. V gene TRBV9 combines with J gene TRBJ2-1; 11 positions agree with TRBD2. The CDR3 contains 16 residues. Germline-derived CDR1 and CDR2 are SGDLS and YYNGEE. V lost 0 bases and J lost 8; bases outside the gene matches: 7. CDR3 DNA: TGTGCCAGCAGCGTAGCTTCGACTAGCGGGATATATGAGCAGTTCTTC. Translated: CASSVASTSGIYEQFF.

This clonotype was recorded at least ten times. V usage is TRBV3-1 and J usage is TRBJ2-7; no definite D call. Per the germline V gene, CDR1 is LGHDT and CDR2 is YNNKEL (reference sequence). Trimming removed 0 bases from V and 0 bases from J, with 3 bases in between. This CDR3 has 13 amino acids. The CDR3 loop is CASSQDFSYEQYF. The CDR3 DNA is TGTGCCAGCAGCCAAGACTTCTCCTACGAGCAGTACTTC.

This rearrangement joins TRBV30 to TRBJ2-4; a possible D gene is TRBD2 (6 bases). The CDR3 has 15 residues. V was shortened by 1 base and J by 0 bases, with 10 bases between the two germline ends. CDR1 and CDR2 (germline): GTSNPN, SVGIG (reference sequence). CDR3 sequence: CAWSGGVLAKNIQYF. In nucleotides, the CDR3 is TGTGCCTGGAGTGGGGGGGTGTTAGCCAAAAACATTCAGTACTTC.